These 29 T cell receptor beta chains were sequenced from one sample in a study of blood T cell repertoires in COVID-19. The repertoire was sequenced with immunoSEQ multiplex PCR; TCRdb's copy has only in-frame clones and lacks some. The sample carries around 130,000 clones, 85% to 90% recorded once. Input material: peripheral blood. These receptors were collected from a man aged 70-80 years with active or convalescent COVID-19.

This sequence joins TRBV9 and TRBJ2-6; possibly TRBD1 for D (6 bases). The CDR3 contains 18 residues. CDR1 is SGDLS and CDR2 is YYNGEE in the germline V gene. With 1 base removed from V and 0 bases from J, the gap between germline ends came to 14 bases. CDR3 sequence (DNA): TGTGCCAGCAGCGTACGCGGACAGCTCAGCTCTGGGGCCAACGTCCTGACTTTC. As protein: CASSVRGQLSSGANVLTF.

The CDR3 sequence: CASSLYGTVNSGNTIYF. The DNA for the CDR3 is TGCGCCAGCAGCCTCTACGGGACAGTCAACTCTGGAAACACCATATATTTT. The chain employs TRBV5-1 and TRBJ1-3, with 7 bases aligning to TRBD1. The ends lost 4 bases at V and 0 bases at J; junction bases unmatched: 10. The CDR3 extends over 17 amino acids. Germline CDR1 and CDR2: SGHRS and YFSETQ.

V usage is TRBV5-1 and J usage is TRBJ2-5, with a weak D call TRBD1 (6 bases). This CDR3 is 13 amino acids long. With 3 bases removed from V and 4 bases from J, the gap between germline ends came to 10 bases. CDR1 and CDR2 (germline): SGHRS, YFSETQ. The CDR3 spells CASSSTGVETQYF. The CDR3 DNA follows: TGCGCCAGCAGCTCGACAGGAGTAGAGACCCAGTACTTC.

This chain connects TRBV6-5 to TRBJ2-7; D might be TRBD1 (5 bases). V gave up 3 bases and J gave up 2 bases, with 14 bases separating them. Germline-derived CDR1 and CDR2 are MNHEY and SVGAGI. The CDR3 contains 15 residues. CDR3 nucleotides: TGTGCCAGCAGTTATTCCCGTCAGGGCGCCTACGAGCAGTACTTC. Its translation is CASSYSRQGAYEQYF.

A few counts support this clone. The chain employs TRBV7-9 and TRBJ2-1; maybe TRBD2 (6 bases). This CDR3 is built from 15 residues. The germline V and J ends were trimmed by 1 base and 3 bases, with 10 bases remaining between them. Germline values: CDR1 SEHNR, CDR2 FQNEAQ (reference sequence). CDR3 loop: CASSLGSGGYNEQFF. CDR3 DNA sequence: TGTGCCAGCAGCTTAGGTAGCGGAGGCTACAATGAGCAGTTCTTC.

The J gene is TRBJ2-7, the V gene TRBV5-6, with D possibly matching TRBD1 (6 bases). The CDR3 consists of 15 residues. Germline assignment: CDR1 SGHDT and CDR2 YYEEEE. Trimming stripped 2 bases from V and 4 bases from J, with 16 bases between. CDR3 in amino acids: CASSFRGLKGYEQYF. In DNA form, the CDR3 reads TGTGCCAGCAGCTTCAGGGGCCTAAAGGGATACGAGCAGTACTTC. Together with reference TRBV5-6 and TRBJ2-7, the CDR3 gives the full variable domain: DAGVTQSPTHLIKTRGQQVTLRCSPKSGHDTVSWYQQALGQGPQFIFQYYEEEERQRGNFPDRFSGHQFPNYSSELNVNALLLGDSALYLCASSFRGLKGYEQYFGPGTRLTVT.

This chain links TRBV7-2 with TRBJ2-3; TRBD2 matches at 8 bases. J lost 1 base, V lost 5 bases, and 17 bases had no gene match. Germline V gene lookup returns CDR1 SGHTA and CDR2 FQGNSA. This CDR3 is 19 amino acids long. CDR3 nucleotides: TGTGCCAGCAGCCTCCCCGGGGGGGCGGTCGGCGGGGGCACAGATACGCAGTATTTT. It codes for CASSLPGGAVGGGTDTQYF.

This rearrangement joins TRBV10-3 to TRBJ1-1; D is possibly TRBD1 (6 bases). This CDR3 is built from 18 residues. Germline CDR1 ENHRY, CDR2 SYGVKD. V was pared by 5 bases and J by 0 bases, with 22 bases between. The CDR3 loop reads CAISPTGQRSLVNTEAFF. The CDR3 DNA follows: TGTGCCATCAGTCCTACCGGACAGCGAAGTTTGGTGAACACTGAAGCTTTCTTT.

This chain joins TRBV29-1 and TRBJ2-5; 7 bases are a match to TRBD2. This CDR3 contains 12 residues. The germline CDR1 and CDR2 sequences are SQVTM and ANQGSEA. With 6 bases clipped from V and 5 bases from J, the junction kept 6 bases outside the gene matches. In DNA, the CDR3 is TGCAGCGTGGTAGGGGAGGGGGAGACCCAGTACTTC. Its translation: CSVVGEGETQYF.

The chain has TRBV28 and TRBJ1-5, with D possibly TRBD1 on 5 matching bases. Trimming took 2 bases from V and 13 from J, leaving 12 bases between them. CDR1 is MDHEN, CDR2 SYDVKM, per germline. This CDR3 spans 12 amino acids. This CDR3 reads CASSLKRGLQHF. CDR3 bases: TGTGCCAGCAGTTTAAAAAGGGGCCTGCAGCATTTT. The whole variable domain, remainder taken from reference TRBV28 and TRBJ1-5, is DVKVTQSSRYLVKRTGEKVFLECVQDMDHENMFWYRQDPGLGLRLIYFSYDVKMKEKGDIPEGYSVSREKKERFSLILESASTNQTSMYLCASSLKRGLQHFGDGTRLSIL.

The chain recombines TRBV19 with TRBJ2-1; 7 bases align to TRBD1. Trimming removed 6 bases from V and 8 bases from J; junction bases left unmatched: 13. This CDR3 is 15 amino acids long. CDR1 LNHDA and CDR2 SQIVND come from the germline V gene (reference sequence). The CDR3 bases are TGTGCCAGTAGCTCCCTGAAGACAGGGTGGGATGAGCAGTTCTTC. Translating gives CASSSLKTGWDEQFF.

This rearrangement joins TRBV5-1 to TRBJ2-7; maybe TRBD1 (5 bases). Germline CDR1 is SGHRS and CDR2 is YFSETQ. There are 15 residues in the CDR3. Trimming cost V 0 bases and J 0 bases, with 10 bases left between them. CDR3 coding DNA: TGCGCCAGCAGCTTGGCTCGGACACTCTCCTACGAGCAGTACTTC. It yields the protein CASSLARTLSYEQYF. The full variable domain, completed using reference TRBV5-1 and TRBJ2-7, is KAGVTQTPRYLIKTRGQQVTLSCSPISGHRSVSWYQQTPGQGLQFLFEYFSETQRNKGNFPGRFSGRQFSNSRSEMNVSTLELGDSALYLCASSLARTLSYEQYFGPGTRLTVT.

This clone came up once. The chain joins TRBV19 to TRBJ1-2; D might be TRBD1 (6 bases). CDR1 is LNHDA, CDR2 SQIVND, per germline (reference sequence). Trimming cost V 3 bases and J 4 bases, with 15 bases left between them. CDR3 size: 15 residues. CDR3 amino acids: CASSIQITGIYGYTF. The CDR3 bases are TGTGCCAGTAGTATCCAGATTACAGGGATCTATGGCTACACCTTC.

V usage is TRBV28 and J usage is TRBJ1-2; 7 positions match TRBD1. Germline V gene lookup returns CDR1 MDHEN and CDR2 SYDVKM. The CDR3 is made up of 14 amino acids. V lost 5 bases and J lost 2; bases outside the gene matches: 5. The CDR3 DNA follows: TGTGCCAGCAGTAGGGGGACAGTAAACTATGGCTACACCTTC. Its protein is CASSRGTVNYGYTF.

The chain joins TRBV28 to TRBJ1-2; D is undetermined. Looked up from germline, CDR1 is MDHEN and CDR2 is SYDVKM. Trimming pared 3 bases from V and 1 base from J, leaving 6 bases between. This CDR3 comprises 13 residues. DNA of the CDR3: TGTGCCAGCAGTTTGGGCAGTAACTATGGCTACACCTTC. Protein product: CASSLGSNYGYTF.

This chain uses TRBV6-5 with TRBJ1-6; D unresolved. The CDR3 totals 15 residues. V lost 0 bases to trimming and J lost 7 bases, with 10 bases between them. Germline CDR1 is MNHEY and CDR2 is SVGAGI. CDR3 sequence: CASSYSSRINSPLHF. CDR3 coding DNA: TGTGCCAGCAGTTACTCGAGCAGGATCAATTCACCCCTCCACTTT.

In this sample, this clone turned up a few times. The V gene is TRBV7-9, the J gene TRBJ2-1; 7 bases map to TRBD2. J gave up 8 bases and V 5 bases, and 12 bases lay outside the gene matches. CDR1 and CDR2 from the germline V gene are SEHNR and FQNEAQ (reference sequence). The CDR3 contains 15 residues. The chain's CDR3 is CASSRGGSGAYEQFF. CDR3 bases: TGTGCCAGCAGCCGGGGCGGGAGTGGAGCCTATGAGCAGTTCTTC.

This chain links TRBV6-1 with TRBJ1-5, with D tentatively TRBD1 (5 bases). CDR3 size: 16 residues. V was cut by 0 bases and J by 2 bases, with 11 bases left in between. Germline V CDR1 and CDR2: MNHNS, SASEGT. The CDR3 loop reads CASSEARQFRNQPQHF. CDR3 DNA sequence: TGTGCCAGCAGTGAAGCCCGACAGTTCCGCAATCAGCCCCAGCATTTT.

The V gene is TRBV6-5, the J gene TRBJ1-2; 8 bases fit TRBD1. After removal of 0 bases from V and 4 bases from J, the junction contained 1 base not matched to a gene. The germline CDR1 and CDR2 sequences are MNHEY and SVGAGI. The CDR3 contains 14 residues. As DNA, the CDR3 is TGTGCCAGCAGTTACTCGGGACAGGTCTATGGCTACACCTTC. It specifies CASSYSGQVYGYTF.

The chain combines TRBV10-2 with TRBJ2-5; possible D gene TRBD2, 5 bases. The V end lost 4 bases, the J end lost 5 bases, and 11 bases lay between the germline ends. CDR3 length: 13 amino acids. Germline CDR1 reads WSHSY; CDR2 reads SAAADI. This CDR3 is CASSGEGRETQYF. In nucleotides, the CDR3 is TGCGCCAGCAGTGGAGAGGGTCGGGAGACCCAGTACTTC.

V is TRBV5-4 and J is TRBJ2-1; D unresolved. Germline CDR1 and CDR2: SGHNT and YYREEE (reference sequence). The germline V and J ends were trimmed by 1 base and 7 bases, with 6 bases remaining between them. The CDR3 is made up of 12 amino acids. The DNA of the CDR3 is TGTGCCAGCAGCTTGTTCTCTAATGAGCAGTTCTTC. Translated, it gives CASSLFSNEQFF.

The chain joins TRBV2 to TRBJ2-7, with D uncertain. The length of the CDR3 is 12 residues. Germline V gene data show CDR1 as SNHLY and CDR2 as FYNNEI. V gave up 7 bases and J gave up 5 bases, with 12 bases separating them. The CDR3 region is CASIARHHEQYF. DNA of the CDR3: TGTGCCAGCATCGCGAGACATCACGAGCAGTACTTC.

The chain is built from TRBV10-3 and TRBJ2-3; D possibly corresponds to TRBD1 (7 bases). From germline, CDR1 is ENHRY and CDR2 SYGVKD. V gave up 2 bases and J gave up 3 bases, with 15 bases separating them. CDR3 length: 16 residues. Here the CDR3 reads CAISEGAGGRTDTQYF. DNA of the CDR3: TGTGCCATCAGTGAGGGGGCAGGGGGGCGGACAGATACGCAGTATTTT.

J is TRBJ2-3 and V is TRBV5-1, with TRBD2 identical over 7 bases. Germline loops: CDR1 SGHRS, CDR2 YFSETQ. The trim removed 4 bases at V and 0 bases at J, leaving 5 bases unmatched. This CDR3 region has 15 residues. Here the CDR3 DNA reads TGCGCCAGCAGCCCGGGACTAACGAGCACAGATACGCAGTATTTT. Translating gives CASSPGLTSTDTQYF.

The genes are TRBV24-1 and TRBJ2-1; 8 nucleotides line up with TRBD1. The germline gives CDR1 KGHDR, CDR2 SFDVKD. The CDR3 consists of 17 residues. Unmatched junction bases numbered 13, after V lost 5 bases and J lost 5 bases. CDR3 nucleotides: TGTGCCACCAGTGGGGTACCGGGACAGGTAAGGGACAATGAGCAGTTCTTC. Protein sequence: CATSGVPGQVRDNEQFF.

CDR3 coding DNA: TGTGCCAGTAGTATAGACGAGGACAGGGGGCTCCCCATGAACACTGAAGCTTTCTTT. It translates to CASSIDEDRGLPMNTEAFF. The chain is built from TRBV19 and TRBJ1-1, with 11 bases matching TRBD1. Trimming took 0 bases from V and 0 from J; bases not matched to a gene: 9. The CDR3 covers 19 residues. Germline V lookup: CDR1 LNHDA, CDR2 SQIVND (reference sequence). The complete variable domain, with remaining parts taken from reference TRBV19 and TRBJ1-1, reads DGGITQSPKYLFRKEGQNVTLSCEQNLNHDAMYWYRQDPGQGLRLIYYSQIVNDFQKGDIAEGYSVSREKKESFPLTVTSAQKNPTAFYLCASSIDEDRGLPMNTEAFFGQGTRLTVV.

This sequence joins TRBV5-1 and TRBJ2-2; a possible D gene is TRBD1 (7 bases). This CDR3 region has 17 residues. CDR1 SGHRS and CDR2 YFSETQ come from the germline V gene. Between the trimmed V and J ends, which lost 1 base and 0 bases, there was a span of 13 bases. The CDR3 protein is CASSLQGGGSNTGELFF. The CDR3, as DNA: TGCGCCAGCAGCTTGCAGGGGGGCGGGTCGAACACCGGGGAGCTGTTTTTT.

This chain connects TRBV6-2 or TRBV6-3 to TRBJ2-7, with D uncertain. V was shortened by 4 bases and J by 4 bases, with 11 bases between the two germline ends. CDR1 MNHEY and CDR2 SVGEGT come from the germline V gene. The CDR3 loop spans 13 amino acids. CDR3 loop: CASSFLLRYEQYF. The CDR3, as DNA: TGTGCCAGCAGTTTCCTTCTCAGGTACGAGCAGTACTTC.

The chain couples TRBV5-1 to TRBJ2-1; 8 bases agree with TRBD2. V trimming: 1 base; J trimming: 2 bases; junction bases outside the gene matches: 8. The germline gives CDR1 SGHRS, CDR2 YFSETQ. The CDR3 length is 17 residues. This CDR3 is CASSLLASGYTYNEQFF. The CDR3 DNA reads TGCGCCAGCAGCTTGCTGGCTAGCGGGTACACCTACAATGAGCAGTTCTTC.